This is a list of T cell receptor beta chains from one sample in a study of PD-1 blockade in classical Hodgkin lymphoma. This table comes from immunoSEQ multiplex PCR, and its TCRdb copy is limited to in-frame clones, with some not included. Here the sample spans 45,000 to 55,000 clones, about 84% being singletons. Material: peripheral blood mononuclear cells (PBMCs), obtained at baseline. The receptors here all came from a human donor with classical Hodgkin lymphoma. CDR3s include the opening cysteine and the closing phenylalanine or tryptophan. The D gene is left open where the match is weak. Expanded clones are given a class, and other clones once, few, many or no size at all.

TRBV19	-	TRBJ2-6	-	TGTGCCAGTAGTATTCAGGAGAACTCTGGGGCCAACGTCCTGACTTTC	CASSIQENSGANVLTF
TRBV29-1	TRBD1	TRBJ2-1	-	TGCAGCGTTCCCCTCACGGGACAGGCGCACTACAATGAGCAGTTCTTC	CSVPLTGQAHYNEQFF
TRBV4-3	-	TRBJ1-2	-	TGCGCCAGCAGCCAACAGGGCGGCTATGGCTACACCTTC	CASSQQGGYGYTF
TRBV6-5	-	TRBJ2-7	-	TGTGCCACCCAAACCGAGATAGGGACCGAGCAGTACTTC	CATQTEIGTEQYF
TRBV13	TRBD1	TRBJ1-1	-	TGTGCCAGCAGCGCCCAGGGGGGCTACGAAGCTTTCTTT	CASSAQGGYEAFF
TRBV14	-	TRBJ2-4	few	TGTGCCAGCAGCCAAGCGGATGCCCTTCTAGCCAGTAGAGAAGGGATTCAGTACTTC	CASSQADALLASREGIQYF
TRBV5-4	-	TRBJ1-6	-	TGTGCCAGCAGCTACGGTAGCGTTGCAGTTTCACCCCTCCACTTT	CASSYGSVAVSPLHF
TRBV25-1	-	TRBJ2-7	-	TGTGCCAGCCTAGCGACAGGGAGCCACGAGCAGTACTTC	CASLATGSHEQYF
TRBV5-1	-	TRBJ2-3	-	TGCGCCAGCAGCCTCGGAGGGCTCACAGATACGCAGTATTTT	CASSLGGLTDTQYF
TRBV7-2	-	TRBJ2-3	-	TGTGCCAGCAGCCTTGACTATACCTCCACAGATACGCAGTATTTT	CASSLDYTSTDTQYF
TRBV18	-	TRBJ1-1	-	TGTGCCAGCTCTCTATTACAGGGTGAAGCTTTCTTT	CASSLLQGEAFF
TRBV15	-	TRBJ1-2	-	TGTGCCACCAGCAGAGATCTGTCCGGCTACACCTTC	CATSRDLSGYTF